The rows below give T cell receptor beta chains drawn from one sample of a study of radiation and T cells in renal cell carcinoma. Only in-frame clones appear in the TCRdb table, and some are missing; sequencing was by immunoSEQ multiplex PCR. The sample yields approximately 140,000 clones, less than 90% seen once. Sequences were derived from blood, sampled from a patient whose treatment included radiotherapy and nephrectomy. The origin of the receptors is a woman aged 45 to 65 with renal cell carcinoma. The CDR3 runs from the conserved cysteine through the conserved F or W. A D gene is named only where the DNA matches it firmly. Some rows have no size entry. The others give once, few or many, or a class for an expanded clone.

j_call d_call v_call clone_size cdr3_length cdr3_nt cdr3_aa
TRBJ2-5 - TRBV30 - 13 TGTGCCTGGAGTGTACGCAGGGAAGAGACCCAGTACTTC CAWSVRREETQYF
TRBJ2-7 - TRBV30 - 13 TGTGCCTCGAGGGAGGGGGTAGGTGACGAGCAGTACTTC CASREGVGDEQYF
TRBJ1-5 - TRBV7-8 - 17 TGTGCCAGCAGCTTAGGGACTGGGATCGGCGGCAATCAGCCCCAGCATTTT CASSLGTGIGGNQPQHF
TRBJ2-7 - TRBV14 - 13 TGTGCCAGCAGCCAAGCAGGAGGATACGAGCAGTACTTC CASSQAGGYEQYF
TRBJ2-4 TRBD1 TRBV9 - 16 TGTGCCAGCAGCGCCGGGACAGGGGTGGGCAAAAACATTCAGTACTTC CASSAGTGVGKNIQYF
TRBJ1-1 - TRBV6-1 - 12 TGTGCCAGCAGTGAGGGATTCTTCATGACTTTCTTT CASSEGFFMTFF
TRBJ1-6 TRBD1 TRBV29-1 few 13 TGCAGCGCTAGGGACAGTGGGAATTCACCCCTCCACTTT CSARDSGNSPLHF
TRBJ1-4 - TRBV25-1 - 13 TGTGCCAGCAGTGAGGGATTAAGGGAAAAACTGTTTTTT CASSEGLREKLFF
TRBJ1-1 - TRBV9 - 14 TGTGCCAGCAGCGTAGGACAGGAGAACACTGAAGCTTTCTTT CASSVGQENTEAFF
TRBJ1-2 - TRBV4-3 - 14 TGCGCCAGCAGCCAACGGCGGGGAGTCTATGGCTACACCTTC CASSQRRGVYGYTF
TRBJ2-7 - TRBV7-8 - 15 TGTGCCAGCAGCTCAAGGATAAGTTACTCCTACGAGCAGTACTTC CASSSRISYSYEQYF
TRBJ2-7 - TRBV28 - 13 TGTGCCAGCAGCGTCTACCTCATCGACGAGCAGTACTTC CASSVYLIDEQYF
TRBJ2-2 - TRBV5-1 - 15 TGCGCCAGCAGCTTGGCACTCGTTAACACCGGGGAGCTGTTTTTT CASSLALVNTGELFF
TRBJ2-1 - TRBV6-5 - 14 TGTGCCAGCGCCATTAGGAGACCATACAATGAGCAGTTCTTC CASAIRRPYNEQFF
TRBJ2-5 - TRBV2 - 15 TGTGCCAGCAGTGATGTTGGGCAGGGAAAAGAGACCCAGTACTTC CASSDVGQGKETQYF
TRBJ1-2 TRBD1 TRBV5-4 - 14 TGTGCCAGCAGCGTGACAGGGGGCGCTTCCGGCTACACCTTC CASSVTGGASGYTF
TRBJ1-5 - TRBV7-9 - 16 TGTGCCAGCAGCTACCCACGAGGAGGGGGCAATCAGCCCCAGCATTTT CASSYPRGGGNQPQHF
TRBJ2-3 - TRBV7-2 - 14 TGTGCCAGCAGCTTAGGCGGTAAGGGGGATACGCAGTATTTT CASSLGGKGDTQYF
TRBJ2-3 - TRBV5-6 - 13 TGTGCCAGCAGCTTACCGCGCACAGATACGCAGTATTTT CASSLPRTDTQYF
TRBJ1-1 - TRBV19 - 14 TGTGCCAGTAGTATAGAGGACAGCAACACTGAAGCTTTCTTT CASSIEDSNTEAFF
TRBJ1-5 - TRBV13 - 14 TGTGCCAGCAGCTCCGGACAGAGCAATCAGCCCCAGCATTTT CASSSGQSNQPQHF
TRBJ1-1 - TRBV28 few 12 TGTGCCAGCAATGTCCAGAACACTGAAGCTTTCTTT CASNVQNTEAFF
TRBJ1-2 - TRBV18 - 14 TGTGCCAGCTCACCACTAGGCAACGGATATGGCTACACCTTC CASSPLGNGYGYTF
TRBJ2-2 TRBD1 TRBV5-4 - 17 TGTGCCAGCAGCTTGCCGCCGGGACAGGGAACCACCGGGGAGCTGTTTTTT CASSLPPGQGTTGELFF
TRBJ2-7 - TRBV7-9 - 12 TGTGCCAGCACGGACAGCACCTACGAGCAGTACTTC CASTDSTYEQYF
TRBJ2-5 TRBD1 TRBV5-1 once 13 TGCGCCAGCCTGCGACAGGGGACCGTGACCCAGTACTTC CASLRQGTVTQYF
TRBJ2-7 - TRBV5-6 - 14 TGTGCCAGCAGCTTGGTCCAGAGCTCCTACGAGCAGTACTTC CASSLVQSSYEQYF
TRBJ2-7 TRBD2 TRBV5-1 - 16 TGCGCCAGCAGCTCGAGGACTAGCGGGAGCTCCTACGAGCAGTACTTC CASSSRTSGSSYEQYF
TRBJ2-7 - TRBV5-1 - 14 TGCGCCAGCAGCTTCGAGGCGGCGCAAGGCGAGCAGTACTTC CASSFEAAQGEQYF
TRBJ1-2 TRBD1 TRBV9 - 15 TGTGCCAGCAGCACCGACGGGACAGGCCTCTATGGCTACACCTTC CASSTDGTGLYGYTF
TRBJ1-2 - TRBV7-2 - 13 TGTGCCAGCAGCCCCGCGGCAGGCTATGGCTACACCTTC CASSPAAGYGYTF
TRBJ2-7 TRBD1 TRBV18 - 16 TGTGCCAGCTCACCTGACTTGGACAGGGGTGTCTACGAGCAGTACTTC CASSPDLDRGVYEQYF
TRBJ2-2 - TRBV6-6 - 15 TGTGCCAGCAGTTACACCCGGGGGGCCCCCGGGGAGCTGTTTTTT CASSYTRGAPGELFF
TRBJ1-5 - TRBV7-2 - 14 TGTGCCAGCAGCCCGCTGGGCAGGGAACAGCCCCAGCATTTT CASSPLGREQPQHF
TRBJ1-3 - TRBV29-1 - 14 TGCAGCGTGGTGGACCCAGCCCGCGGAAACACCATATATTTT CSVVDPARGNTIYF
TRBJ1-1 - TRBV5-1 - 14 TGCGCCAGCAGCTTGGGGGAGGGTCGAGGTGAAGCTTTCTTT CASSLGEGRGEAFF
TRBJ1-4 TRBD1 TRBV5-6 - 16 TGTGCCAGCAGCAAGTCCCGGGACAGGATTAATGAAAAACTGTTTTTT CASSKSRDRINEKLFF
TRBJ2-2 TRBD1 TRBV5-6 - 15 TGTGCCAGCAGCCCCGGACAGGGGGCGATCGGGGAGCTGTTTTTT CASSPGQGAIGELFF
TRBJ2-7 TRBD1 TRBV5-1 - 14 TGCGCCAGCACTTCTAGACAGGGGTTCGACGAGCAGTACTTC CASTSRQGFDEQYF
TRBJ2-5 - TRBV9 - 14 TGTGCCAGCAGCGTAGGCAGGGGGGCAGAGACCCAGTACTTC CASSVGRGAETQYF
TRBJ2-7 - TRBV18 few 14 TGTGCCAGCTCCCGAGGCCGGAGCTCCTACGAGCAGTACTTC CASSRGRSSYEQYF